A selection of T cell receptor beta chains follows, all from one sample in a study of Graves' ophthalmopathy and Graves' hyperthyroidism. TCRdb re-analysed the multiplex PCR reads in MiXCR, keeping a single row per CDR3 protein. The data contain under 800,000 distinct CDR3 sequences, 20% to 25% of them singletons. The sequenced sample was peripheral blood. These receptor sequences come from a woman under 30 with stable Graves' hyperthyroidism. Some clones in this sample may be carry-over from other donors' samples. The CDR3 runs from the conserved cysteine through the conserved F or W. D genes are given only for firm matches. Expanded clones get a size class; other rows say once, few or many, or leave the size out.

TRBV28 | . | . | CASRSGQRYNSPLHF
TRBV30 | . | . | CAWSTQMYGYTF
TRBV5-1 | TRBD1 | many | CASSEDRDGYTF
TRBV12-3/TRBV12-4 | . | . | CASSLVGDSLGNSPLHF
TRBV9 | . | many | CASSANYGYTF
TRBV6-2/TRBV6-3 | . | many | CASSKQGLGETQYF
TRBV7-3 | TRBD1 | . | CASSPSRDRGRNTEAFF
TRBV12-3/TRBV12-4 | TRBD1 | few | CASSVNRGPTETQYF
TRBV20-1 | . | . | CSARDTGGERITEAFF
TRBV6-1 | TRBD1 | many | CASSRQGETQYF
TRBV12-3/TRBV12-4 | . | many | CASSLRLGTNYGYTF
TRBV20-1 | TRBD2 | many | CSARDQTSGQETQYF
TRBV27 | TRBD2 | many | CASRGLGLVTNIQYF
TRBV19 | . | . | CASSIGVATGELFF
TRBV12-3/TRBV12-4 | TRBD2 | . | CASSSGLAGVNTGELFF
TRBV28 | TRBD2 | many | CASSFSLAGGDRNIKYF
TRBV18 | . | . | CASSPPAGVDEQYF
TRBV9 | . | . | CASSVGGSAGEQYF
TRBV28 | . | many | CASSYFSLARTSYEQYF
TRBV15 | TRBD1 | once | CATSWDRAYEQYF
TRBV27 | . | many | CASSPRRNTGELFF
TRBV6-1 | . | . | CARMTVMSCEQYF
TRBV28 | TRBD1 | many | CASSFYGTGGSNQPQHF
TRBV6-5 | . | many | CASSYSFAGGGSKGYTF
TRBV9 | . | many | CASSESQKPSPLHF
TRBV28 | TRBD2 | many | CASTGLAGPYEQYF
TRBV12-3/TRBV12-4 | TRBD1 | many | CASTWSLTGQLFF
TRBV6-5 | . | many | CASRRENTGELFF
TRBV5-6 | TRBD1 | many | CASSQGQGRSYEQYF
TRBV5-1 | . | many | CASSLEGVHEQYF
TRBV6-5 | . | once | CASSYRQGRETQYF
TRBV30 | . | . | CAWMIQGGTEAFF
TRBV7-9 | . | many | CASRNSRIANYGYTF
TRBV5-1 | TRBD1 | many | CASSEGQGGTGELFF
TRBV9 | . | . | CASSVEPDHSGNTIYF
TRBV6-1 | . | many | CASSELGAAMNTEAFF
TRBV28 | TRBD1 | . | CASSSRRDRETNQPQHF
TRBV28 | TRBD1 | many | CASRIAPTQGGTEAFF
TRBV15 | . | many | CATMSGTSYEQYF
TRBV11-2 | . | few | CASSPTPGVAETQYF
TRBV4-1 | . | once | CASSQGGAGSKNIQYF
TRBV19 | . | many | CASSEQGQWSYTF
TRBV12-3/TRBV12-4 | . | many | CASSFDGVENIKYF
TRBV29-1 | TRBD1 | many | CSAYRDRGGVSNQPQHF
TRBV30 | . | . | CAWRGWRLNTEAFF
TRBV12-3/TRBV12-4 | . | many | CASSLRRREETQYF
TRBV12-3/TRBV12-4 | TRBD2 | many | CASRKTSGVSYEQYF
TRBV7-3 | . | . | CASSLGPIQGGIYEQYF
TRBV18 | . | . | CASSPRQLMNTEAFF
TRBV6-5 | . | . | CASSYWVTGGSHEQYF